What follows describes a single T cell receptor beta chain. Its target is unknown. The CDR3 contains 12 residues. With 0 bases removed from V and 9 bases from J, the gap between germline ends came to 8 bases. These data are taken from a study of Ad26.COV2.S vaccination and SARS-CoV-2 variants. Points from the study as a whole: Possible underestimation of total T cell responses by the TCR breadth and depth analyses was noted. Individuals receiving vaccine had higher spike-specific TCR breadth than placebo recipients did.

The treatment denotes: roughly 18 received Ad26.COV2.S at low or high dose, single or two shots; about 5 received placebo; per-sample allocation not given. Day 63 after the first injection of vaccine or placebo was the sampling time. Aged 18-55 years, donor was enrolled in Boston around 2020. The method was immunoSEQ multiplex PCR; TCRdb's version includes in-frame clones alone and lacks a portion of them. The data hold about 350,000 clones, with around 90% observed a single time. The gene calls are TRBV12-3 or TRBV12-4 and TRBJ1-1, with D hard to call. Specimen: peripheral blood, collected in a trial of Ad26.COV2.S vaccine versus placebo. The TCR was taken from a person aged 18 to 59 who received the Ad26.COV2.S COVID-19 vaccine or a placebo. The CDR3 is CASSLASGQAFF. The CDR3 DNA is TGTGCCAGCAGTTTAGCTTCCGGGCAAGCTTTCTTT.